One and the same sample provided the 7 T cell receptor beta chains below, sequenced in a study of vaccination effects on CD4 cells after COVID-19 (dated by TCRdb to between 2021 and 2022). Their antigens remain unidentified. The ViraFEST assay stimulated PBMC with viral peptide pools and then used TCR sequencing to identify antigen-specific CD4+ T cell clonotypes by expansion. After approximately eleven days of culture, CD4+ T cells were isolated with the EasySep CD4+ T cell isolation kit. Two doses of either the BNT162b2 or the mRNA-1273 mRNA SARS-CoV-2 vaccine were administered to participants. The method behind the library was the immunoSEQ multiplex PCR assay. TCRdb limited this immuneACCESS table to in-frame rearrangements with V and J called. A share of clones is missing; checked studies link under half to unresolved V genes, and the rest is unexplained. In this sample the table shows approximately 29,000 clones, 73% of which occur a single time. The ten largest make up roughly 10% of the sample.

The sequenced sample was CD4+ T cells from PBMCs cultured with HCoV-NL63 spike peptides, obtained after COVID-19 vaccination. Interpreted using the paper, the cell subset or site label stands for: HCoV-NL63 spike overlapping peptide pool stimulation. Receptors originate from a human donor who received a COVID-19 vaccine.

The rearrangement uses TRBV18 and TRBJ1-5; no firm D call. V was clipped by 6 bases and J by 5 bases, with 8 bases between them. CDR1 and CDR2 from the germline V gene are KGHSH and LQKENI. The length of the CDR3 is 12 residues. The CDR3 DNA reads as TGTGCCAGCTCTGAATCGCATCAGCCCCAGCATTTT. Its protein is CASSESHQPQHF.

V gene TRBV4-1 combines with J gene TRBJ2-2; D not certain. Trimming cost V 0 bases and J 5 bases, with 13 bases left between them. This CDR3 comprises 16 residues. Per germline, CDR1 MGHRA and CDR2 YSYEKL. This CDR3 reads CASSQDLGTQTGELFF. DNA for the CDR3: TGCGCCAGCAGCCAAGATCTTGGCACCCAAACCGGGGAGCTGTTTTTT.

V and J are TRBV20-1 and TRBJ2-7; TRBD1 might be the D (5 bases). Trimming removed 2 bases at V and 9 bases at J, with 11 bases between. CDR3 length: 11 residues. Germline V CDR1 and CDR2: DFQATT, SNEGSKA (reference sequence). The CDR3 region has the DNA TGCAGTGCTAGACAACAGGTTGGGCAGTACTTC. It yields the protein CSARQQVGQYF.

V and J are TRBV18 and TRBJ2-1, with D possibly TRBD2 on 5 matching bases. CDR3 size: 14 residues. Germline V CDR1 and CDR2: KGHSH, LQKENI. V gave up 3 bases and J gave up 3 bases, with 9 bases separating them. The CDR3 nucleotides read TGTGCCAGCTCACCGACCCGGGACTACAATGAGCAGTTCTTC. This gives the protein CASSPTRDYNEQFF.

The chain employs TRBV7-8 and TRBJ2-4, with D uncertain. The V end was cut by 1 base, the J end by 4 bases, with 20 bases between. This CDR3 has 18 residues. CDR1 and CDR2 (germline): SGHVS, FQNEAQ. DNA for the CDR3: TGTGCCAGCAGCTTAGAGGTCCAGACGTCGAAGATAAAAAACATTCAGTACTTC. It codes for CASSLEVQTSKIKNIQYF.

This rearrangement joins TRBV18 to TRBJ1-2, with 7 bases identical to TRBD1. Germline V CDR1 and CDR2: KGHSH, LQKENI. The length of the CDR3 is 16 residues. Trimming removed 3 bases from V and 4 bases from J; junction bases left unmatched: 11. The CDR3 loop reads CASSPTPGTAFYGYTF. CDR3 nucleotide sequence: TGTGCCAGCTCACCTACTCCCGGGACAGCCTTCTATGGCTACACCTTC.

This clone turned up a few times. This sequence joins TRBV19 and TRBJ2-1; D may match TRBD1 or TRBD2 (5 bases each). Looked up from germline, CDR1 is LNHDA and CDR2 is SQIVND (reference sequence). The CDR3 has 16 residues. Trimming left V 5 bases short and J 4 bases short, with 18 bases between. The CDR3 nucleotides read TGTGCCAGTAGTCTACAAGCCGGGACGGAGTACAATGAGCAGTTCTTC. Translation: CASSLQAGTEYNEQFF.